These T cell receptor beta chains were read from a single sample in a study of cytomegalovirus exposure and HLA in healthy donors. The table came from immunoSEQ multiplex PCR; TCRdb's copy has only in-frame clones and leaves some out. This table holds over 150,000 clones, about 71% found once. Material: PBMCs. Every receptor here comes from a woman aged 30 to 39 in good health and CMV-seronegative. The CDR3 runs from the conserved cysteine through the conserved F or W. D genes are given only for firm matches. Clone size appears in some rows only: once, few, many, or a class for an expanded clone.

15,TRBJ2-3,.,.,TRBV11-2,CASRNRVAGTDTQYF,TGTGCCAGCAGAAACAGGGTTGCGGGCACAGATACGCAGTATTTT
11,TRBJ2-1,few,TRBD1,TRBV29-1,CSVDRGNEQFF,TGCAGCGTGGACAGGGGCAATGAGCAGTTCTTC
15,TRBJ2-3,.,.,TRBV7-2,CASSPYGVRGDTQYF,TGTGCCAGCAGCCCCTACGGGGTGCGGGGAGATACGCAGTATTTT
12,TRBJ1-2,.,TRBD1,TRBV2,CASSQDRADDAF,TGTGCCAGCAGCCAGGACAGGGCAGACGATGCCTTC
15,TRBJ1-4,.,TRBD1,TRBV30,CAWSPRTGKGEKLFF,TGTGCCTGGAGTCCTCGGACAGGGAAGGGTGAAAAACTGTTTTTT
16,TRBJ1-1,.,TRBD1,TRBV5-4,CASSSNMGQLNTEAFF,TGTGCCAGCAGCTCAAACATGGGACAGCTTAACACTGAAGCTTTCTTT
14,TRBJ2-3,.,.,TRBV5-1,CASSSNRVPDTQYF,TGCGCCAGCAGCTCCAATCGGGTTCCAGATACGCAGTATTTT
15,TRBJ2-2,.,TRBD1,TRBV6-5,CASKAVTGFTGELFF,TGTGCCAGCAAGGCCGTGACAGGGTTCACCGGGGAGCTGTTTTTT
13,TRBJ2-2,.,.,TRBV5-1,CASRLSLTGELFF,TGCGCCAGCAGACTTTCGCTCACCGGGGAGCTGTTTTTT
14,TRBJ2-7,.,TRBD2,TRBV5-1,CASSSRTSDYEQYF,TGCGCCAGCAGCTCCAGGACTAGCGACTACGAGCAGTACTTC
16,TRBJ2-3,.,.,TRBV7-9,CASSFFLAKITDTQYF,TGTGCCAGCAGCTTTTTCCTAGCCAAAATAACAGATACGCAGTATTTT
15,TRBJ1-2,.,.,TRBV2,CASSEMGDWSYGYTF,TGTGCCAGCAGTGAAATGGGGGACTGGAGTTATGGCTACACCTTC
12,TRBJ2-7,.,TRBD2,TRBV5-5,CASFREAYEQYF,TGTGCCAGCTTCCGGGAGGCCTACGAGCAGTACTTC
16,TRBJ2-5,once,.,TRBV7-6,CASSLMGTPRQETQYF,TGTGCCAGCAGCTTGATGGGGACTCCCAGGCAGGAGACCCAGTACTTC
15,TRBJ2-3,once,TRBD2,TRBV6-5,CASTRAGGQKDTQYF,TGTGCCAGCACCCGAGCGGGGGGGCAGAAAGATACGCAGTATTTT
11,TRBJ2-5,.,.,TRBV25-1,CASSEMWEQYF,TGTGCCAGCAGTGAAATGTGGGAGCAGTACTTC
13,TRBJ2-7,.,.,TRBV10-3,CAIRKSNPGEQYF,TGTGCCATCAGGAAGAGCAACCCGGGGGAGCAGTACTTC
14,TRBJ1-1,.,.,TRBV15,CATSRDYGTTEAFF,TGTGCCACCAGCAGAGATTACGGGACTACTGAAGCTTTCTTT
11,TRBJ2-7,once,.,TRBV20-1,CSARAGSEQYF,TGCAGTGCTAGGGCAGGTTCCGAGCAGTACTTC
16,TRBJ2-3,.,.,TRBV7-2,CASSLVSGGFGDTQYF,TGTGCCAGCAGCTTAGTATCGGGGGGCTTTGGAGATACGCAGTATTTT
16,TRBJ2-1,.,.,TRBV2,CASSVQVTSSYNEQFF,TGTGCCAGCAGTGTACAGGTAACGAGCTCCTACAATGAGCAGTTCTTC
13,TRBJ1-4,.,TRBD1,TRBV10-3,CAISRDSHEKLFF,TGTGCCATCAGTAGGGACAGTCATGAAAAACTGTTTTTT
15,TRBJ2-1,.,TRBD1,TRBV6-5,CASSYWGTANNEQFF,TGTGCCAGCAGTTACTGGGGGACAGCTAACAATGAGCAGTTCTTC
15,TRBJ1-1,once,TRBD1,TRBV28,CASSLAAQGVVEAFF,TGTGCCAGCAGTTTAGCGGCTCAGGGGGTCGTTGAAGCTTTCTTT
16,TRBJ2-7,.,.,TRBV7-2,CASSYLQGRGSYEQYF,TGTGCCAGCAGCTATTTACAGGGCCGAGGCTCCTACGAGCAGTACTTC
12,TRBJ2-5,.,.,TRBV27,CASRRLGETQYF,TGTGCCAGCAGACGGCTCGGGGAGACCCAGTACTTC
14,TRBJ1-5,.,TRBD1,TRBV7-6,CASSPGTESQPQHF,TGTGCCAGCAGCCCCGGGACAGAGAGCCAGCCCCAGCATTTT
16,TRBJ1-5,.,.,TRBV29-1,CSVQVRHRVMNQPQHF,TGCAGCGTACAGGTGCGGCACAGGGTAATGAATCAGCCCCAGCATTTT
15,TRBJ1-3,.,.,TRBV19,CASSIRRGSGNTIYF,TGTGCCAGTAGTATTCGTCGTGGCAGTGGAAACACCATATATTTT
14,TRBJ2-7,.,.,TRBV27,CASSAQGVTYEQYF,TGTGCCAGCAGTGCCCAAGGGGTAACCTACGAGCAGTACTTC
13,TRBJ1-2,once,TRBD1,TRBV30,CAWSQGAGYGYTF,TGTGCCTGGAGCCAGGGGGCTGGCTATGGCTACACCTTC
15,TRBJ1-4,.,.,TRBV4-1,CASSQDSGINEKLFF,TGCGCCAGCAGCCAAGATTCAGGGATCAATGAAAAACTGTTTTTT
15,TRBJ2-2,.,.,TRBV16,CASSQGRIATGELFF,TGTGCCAGCAGCCAAGGCAGGATTGCTACCGGGGAGCTGTTTTTT
12,TRBJ1-2,once,.,TRBV19,CASSMRQGGYTF,TGTGCCAGTAGTATGCGGCAGGGTGGCTACACCTTC
14,TRBJ2-3,.,.,TRBV7-9,CASNPRSGTDTQYF,TGTGCCAGCAACCCTCGTAGCGGCACAGATACGCAGTATTTT
15,TRBJ2-7,.,TRBD2,TRBV19,CASRQTSGGSYEQYF,TGTGCCAGTAGACAGACTAGCGGGGGTTCCTACGAGCAGTACTTC
15,TRBJ2-6,once,.,TRBV7-3,CASSYRASGANVLTF,TGTGCCAGCAGCTACAGGGCCTCTGGGGCCAACGTCCTGACTTTC
13,TRBJ1-5,.,.,TRBV10-1,CASSESGGQPQHF,TGCGCCAGCAGTGAGTCAGGGGGACAGCCCCAGCATTTT
12,TRBJ1-3,.,.,TRBV7-9,CASRKEGNTIYF,TGTGCCAGCAGAAAGGAGGGAAACACCATATATTTT
16,TRBJ1-5,.,TRBD1,TRBV7-9,CASSRTGAVGNQPQHF,TGTGCCAGCAGCCGGACAGGGGCGGTGGGCAATCAGCCCCAGCATTTT
13,TRBJ2-2,once,.,TRBV5-1,CASSSSVPGELFF,TGCGCCAGCAGCTCTAGTGTCCCCGGGGAGCTGTTTTTT
13,TRBJ2-3,.,TRBD2,TRBV2,CASLAGVTDTQYF,TGTGCCAGTCTAGCGGGAGTTACAGATACGCAGTATTTT
16,TRBJ1-2,.,TRBD1,TRBV4-3,CASSHNSTGEEYGYTF,TGCGCCAGCAGCCATAACTCGACAGGGGAGGAGTATGGCTACACCTTC
16,TRBJ2-7,.,.,TRBV10-3,CATGDSGGYRIYEQYF,TGTGCCACCGGGGATAGTGGGGGGTATCGTATCTACGAGCAGTACTTC
12,TRBJ2-3,.,.,TRBV7-9,CASRLLTDTQYF,TGTGCCAGCAGGCTACTCACAGATACGCAGTATTTT
14,TRBJ2-7,.,TRBD1,TRBV5-5,CASSSGTVPYEQYF,TGTGCCAGCAGCTCCGGGACAGTCCCCTACGAGCAGTACTTC
15,TRBJ1-2,few,.,TRBV28,CASSLSGGRNYGYTF,TGTGCCAGCAGTTTATCGGGGGGGCGAAACTATGGCTACACCTTC
14,TRBJ2-1,.,.,TRBV5-4,CASSLGVMKQEQFF,TGTGCCAGCAGCTTGGGAGTAATGAAACAGGAGCAGTTCTTC
18,TRBJ2-1,.,.,TRBV7-8,CASSRVRVALSSYNEQFF,TGTGCCAGCTCCCGTGTGCGGGTGGCCCTCAGCTCCTACAATGAGCAGTTCTTC
14,TRBJ2-7,few,.,TRBV28,CASTTAASRYEQYF,TGTGCCAGCACCACCGCGGCTAGCAGGTACGAGCAGTACTTC
15,TRBJ2-5,.,.,TRBV6-5,CASSYSWQSQETQYF,TGTGCCAGCAGTTACTCATGGCAGTCACAAGAGACCCAGTACTTC
15,TRBJ1-5,.,.,TRBV7-9,CATTRTETQYQPQHF,TGTGCCACCACTAGAACGGAAACTCAATATCAGCCCCAGCATTTT
15,TRBJ1-4,.,TRBD1,TRBV28,CASSSTTGKDEKLFF,TGTGCCAGCAGTTCGACGACAGGGAAGGATGAAAAACTGTTTTTT
18,TRBJ1-6,.,TRBD1,TRBV5-6,CASSLIVGTGDSNSPLHF,TGTGCCAGCAGCTTAATAGTAGGAACAGGGGACAGTAATTCACCCCTCCACTTT
15,TRBJ1-6,.,TRBD1,TRBV28,CASSLTGGYNSPLHF,TGTGCCAGCAGTTTGACAGGGGGGTATAATTCACCCCTCCACTTT
17,TRBJ2-1,.,.,TRBV7-2,CASTLTSGAGRRNEQFF,TGTGCCAGCACCCTTACCTCCGGGGCGGGACGACGGAATGAGCAGTTCTTC
14,TRBJ1-4,.,.,TRBV7-9,CASSTQATNEKLFF,TGTGCCAGCAGCACACAAGCAACTAATGAAAAACTGTTTTTT